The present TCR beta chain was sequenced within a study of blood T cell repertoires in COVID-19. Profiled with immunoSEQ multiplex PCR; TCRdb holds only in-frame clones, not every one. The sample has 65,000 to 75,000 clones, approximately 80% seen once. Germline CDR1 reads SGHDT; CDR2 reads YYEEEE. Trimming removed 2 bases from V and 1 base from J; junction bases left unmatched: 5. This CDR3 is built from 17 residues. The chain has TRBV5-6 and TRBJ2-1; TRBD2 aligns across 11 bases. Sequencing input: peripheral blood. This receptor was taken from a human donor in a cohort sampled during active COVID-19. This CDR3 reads CASSFLAGGNSYNEQFF. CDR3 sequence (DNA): TGTGCCAGCAGCTTTTTAGCGGGAGGGAATTCCTACAATGAGCAGTTCTTC. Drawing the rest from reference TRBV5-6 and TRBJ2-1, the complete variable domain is DAGVTQSPTHLIKTRGQQVTLRCSPKSGHDTVSWYQQALGQGPQFIFQYYEEEERQRGNFPDRFSGHQFPNYSSELNVNALLLGDSALYLCASSFLAGGNSYNEQFFGPGTRLTVL.